This T cell receptor beta chain derives from a study of blood T cell repertoires in COVID-19. Looking at the study overall: Sources were T cells, B-cell-depleted T cells, or PBMCs; the material itself was cDNA or gDNA.

Clones were read by immunoSEQ multiplex PCR, and TCRdb kept only the in-frame ones, dropping some. Of roughly 170,000 clones listed, about 84% are singletons. Details on this clone: The identical CDR3 is also encoded by other nucleotide sequences in the sample.

CDR1 SGDLS and CDR2 YYNGEE come from the germline V gene. V was shortened by 0 bases and J by 5 bases, with 11 bases between the two germline ends. The CDR3 contains 14 residues. This clonotype was sampled from a human donor in a cohort sampled during active COVID-19. Sequencing was done on a sample of peripheral blood. This chain connects TRBV9 to TRBJ1-1; D might be TRBD1 (6 bases). The CDR3 reads CASSVGQGNTEAFF. As DNA, the CDR3 is TGTGCCAGCAGCGTAGGTCAGGGGAATACTGAAGCTTTCTTT.